This T cell receptor beta chain was retrieved from a study of siplizumab effects on memory and regulatory T cells (dated by TCRdb to the late 2010s). Regarding the complete study: The effect of the anti-CD2 antibody siplizumab on alloreactive T-cell subsets was examined in allogeneic mixed lymphocyte reactions constructed from human PBMCs.

The study at large found these results: Greater diversity appeared to be present in unstimulated naive T cells than in memory T cells, and a substantial contribution to the alloresponse seemed to be made by naive cells. Whether proliferating Tregs from siplizumab cultures actually had suppressive function was not functionally confirmed. Because sequences at frequencies below about 10^-5 were poorly captured, only a minor fraction of alloreactive clones could be mapped back to unstimulated subsets. Siplizumab significantly lowered the cumulative frequency of alloreactive sequences that could be traced to unstimulated CD4+ memory T cells. Roughly 80-97% of proliferating CD4+ or CD8+ clones could not be assigned a naive or memory phenotype. Among mappable alloreactive CD4+ clones, the Treg-derived fraction averaged approximately 72% with siplizumab versus roughly 25% in control reactions.

The junction shows trimming of 3 bases on V and 8 bases on J, plus 7 bases between the germline ends. CDR1 KGHSH and CDR2 LQKENI are derived from the germline V gene. The CDR3, from cysteine to phenylalanine, totals 12 residues. Here the CDR3 DNA is all that survives: 36 bases in frame from base 1. To prepare the library, the immunoSEQ multiplex PCR assay was applied. Roughly 100,000 TCR templates per sample were assayed by the deep sequencing platform. Genomic DNA extracted from sorted T cells was the material used for TCRbeta CDR3 sequencing. The published analysis was carried out like this. The R programming language was used for clonal analysis of TCRbeta CDR3 data. Alloreactive CD4+ and CD8+ clones were defined by comparing unstimulated samples with post-reaction CFSE-low samples. Regulatory or non-regulatory origin was assigned to alloreactive CD4+ clones by matching of sequences to sorted unstimulated Treg and non-Treg repertoires. Sourced from immuneACCESS, this table was stored by TCRdb with only in-frame sequences that have V and J called. A share of the clones is absent; for the studies checked, an unresolved V gene accounts for under half, and the remainder has no known explanation. The V and J calls and clone size were taken over from that table, and D and trimming were inferred from the DNA. This sample holds more than 95,000 clones; roughly 92% were observed only once. The ten biggest clones cover 0.55% to 0.7% of the sample.

Concerning this clone: What this receptor recognizes is not known. It has no much larger one-base neighbor in the sample; base qualities were not kept.

TCRbeta CDR3 sequencing was performed on sorted unstimulated T cells and on proliferating T cells recovered from mixed lymphocyte reactions. Fresh whole blood from about 10 HLA-typed healthy donors served as the source for isolating PBMCs. To map where alloreactive clones came from, unstimulated CD4+ regulatory T cells were FACS-sorted. Material: Tregs sorted from blood. The sequence was obtained from a human donor in good health. The chain employs TRBV18 and TRBJ1-4; there is no confident call for the D gene. The DNA is TGTGCCAGCTCACCCCGGGTCGAAAAACTGTTTTTT. Its protein product is CASSPRVEKLFF.